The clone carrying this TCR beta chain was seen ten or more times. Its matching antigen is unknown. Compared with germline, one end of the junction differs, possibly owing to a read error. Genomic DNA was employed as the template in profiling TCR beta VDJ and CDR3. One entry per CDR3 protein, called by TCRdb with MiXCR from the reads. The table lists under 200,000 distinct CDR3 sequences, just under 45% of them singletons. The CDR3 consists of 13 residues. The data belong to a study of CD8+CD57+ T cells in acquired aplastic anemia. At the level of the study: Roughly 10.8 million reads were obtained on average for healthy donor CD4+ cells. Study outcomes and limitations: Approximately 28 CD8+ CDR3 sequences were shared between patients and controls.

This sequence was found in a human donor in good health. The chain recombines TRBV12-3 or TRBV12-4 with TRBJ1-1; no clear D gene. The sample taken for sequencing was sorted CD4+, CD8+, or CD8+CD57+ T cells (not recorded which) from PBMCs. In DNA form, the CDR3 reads TGTGCCAGCAGCTTAGCCGGGAACACTGAAGCTTTCTTT. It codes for CASSLAGNTEAFF.